This TCR beta chain was identified during a study of T cell repertoires in cytomegalovirus infection. Study-level background: CMV epitopes that were recently identified and HLA-C-restricted were used alongside well-studied HLA-B-restricted ones.

In regard to this clonotype: Its antigen is currently unknown.

The CDR3 is made up of 13 amino acids. The V gene's germline CDR1 is MNHNY and CDR2 SVGAGI (reference sequence). V was cut by 1 base and J by 3 bases, with 3 bases left in between. MiXCR, applied by TCRdb to the reads, yields one record per CDR3 protein. This repertoire shows a few hundred thousand distinct CDR3 sequences, about 39% found once; its top ten account for about 48%. This chain connects TRBV6-6 to TRBJ1-4; D gene unclear. The sequencing here drew on cultured PBMCs, taken from culture after CMV antigen stimulation. The TCR comes from a human donor in good health (CMV status not recorded). Some clones in this sample may be carry-over from other donors' samples. The CDR3 region is CASSYLANEKLFF. DNA for the CDR3: TGTGCCAGCAGTTACTTAGCTAATGAAAAACTGTTTTTT.